The source of this TCR beta chain is a study of T cell responses to AZD1222 COVID-19 vaccine. Regarding the study as a whole: The study identified only five to seven AZD1222 recipients as seropositive at baseline. Spike-specific TCR depth and breadth grew after two AZD1222 doses. Clonal diversity was possibly underestimated, and the donors were mostly white British, with more females.

Only in-frame clones appear in the TCRdb table, and some are missing; sequencing was by immunoSEQ multiplex PCR. The repertoire includes 75,000 to 95,000 clones, around 90% of them detected once, and 5.3% sits in the top ten. CDR1 MDHEN and CDR2 SYDVKM come from the germline V gene. V shed 6 bases and J shed 8 bases, with 8 bases lying between them. CDR3 length: 11 residues. In the case of this clone: Its antigen remains unidentified.

Combined were second doses at about 4 or about 12 weeks. V and J are TRBV28 and TRBJ2-1; unclear D gene. Material: peripheral blood, obtained 28 days after the second AZD1222 dose. This clonotype originated in an adult who received the AZD1222 COVID-19 vaccine. In DNA form, the CDR3 reads TGTGCCAGCAGCAAGCAGGATGAGCAGTTCTTC. This encodes CASSKQDEQFF.